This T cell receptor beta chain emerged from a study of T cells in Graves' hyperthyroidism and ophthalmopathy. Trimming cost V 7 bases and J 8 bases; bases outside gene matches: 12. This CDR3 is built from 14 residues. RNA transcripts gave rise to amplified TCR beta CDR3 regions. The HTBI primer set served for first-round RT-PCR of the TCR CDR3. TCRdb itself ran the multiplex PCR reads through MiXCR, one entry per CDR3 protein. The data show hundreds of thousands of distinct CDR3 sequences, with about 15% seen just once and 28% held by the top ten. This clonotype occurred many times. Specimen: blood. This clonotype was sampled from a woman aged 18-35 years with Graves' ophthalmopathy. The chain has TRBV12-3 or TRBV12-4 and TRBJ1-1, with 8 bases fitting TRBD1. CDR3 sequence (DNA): TGTGCCAGCACCCCCCGTCAGGGGGCGGCCGAAGCTTTCTTT. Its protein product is CASTPRQGAAEAFF.